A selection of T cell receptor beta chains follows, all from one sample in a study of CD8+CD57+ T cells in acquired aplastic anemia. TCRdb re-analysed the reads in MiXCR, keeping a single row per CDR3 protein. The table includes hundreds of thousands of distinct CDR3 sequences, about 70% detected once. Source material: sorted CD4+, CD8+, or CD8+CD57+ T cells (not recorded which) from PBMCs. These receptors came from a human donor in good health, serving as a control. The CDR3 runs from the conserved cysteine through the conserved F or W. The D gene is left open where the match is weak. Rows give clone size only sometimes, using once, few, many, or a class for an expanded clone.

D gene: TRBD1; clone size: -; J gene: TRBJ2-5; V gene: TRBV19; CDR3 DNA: TGTGCCAGTAGCTCTACAGGGGGCCAAGAGACCCAGTACTTC; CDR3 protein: CASSSTGGQETQYF
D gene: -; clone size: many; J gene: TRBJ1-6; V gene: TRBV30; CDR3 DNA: TGTGCCTGGAGTGTTTCAGGGGTCGTATCACCCCTCCACTTT; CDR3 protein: CAWSVSGVVSPLHF
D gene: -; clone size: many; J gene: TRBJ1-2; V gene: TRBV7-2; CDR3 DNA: TGTGCCAGCAGCTTAGTACAGGGCATCTATGGCTACACCTTC; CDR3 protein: CASSLVQGIYGYTF
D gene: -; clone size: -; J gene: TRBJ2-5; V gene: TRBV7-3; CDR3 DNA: TGTGCCAGCAGCTTTCCGGGGAACAACACTGAAGCTTTC; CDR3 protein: CASSFPGNNTEAF
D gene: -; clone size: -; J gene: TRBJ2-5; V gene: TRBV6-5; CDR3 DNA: TGTGCCAGCACCGCGACAGGCGGGATCCAAGAGACCCAGTACTTC; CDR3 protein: CASTATGGIQETQYF
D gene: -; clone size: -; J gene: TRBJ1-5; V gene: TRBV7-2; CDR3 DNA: TGTGCCAGCAGCTTAGTTGGAGTTTGGGGCAATCAGCCCCAGCATTTT; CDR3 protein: CASSLVGVWGNQPQHF
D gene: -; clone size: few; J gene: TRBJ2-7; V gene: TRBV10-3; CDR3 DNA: TGTGCCATCAGCTCCGGGCCAACCTTCGCGGCCTACGAGCAGTACTTC; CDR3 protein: CAISSGPTFAAYEQYF
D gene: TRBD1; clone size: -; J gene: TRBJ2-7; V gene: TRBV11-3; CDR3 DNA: TGTGCCAGCAGCCGAAGAGGGACAGAATTCTACGAGCAGTACTTC; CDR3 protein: CASSRRGTEFYEQYF
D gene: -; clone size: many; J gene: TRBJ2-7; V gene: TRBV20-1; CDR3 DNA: TGCAGTGCTAGAGGTACCGTGGGGGCTGTATCCTACGAGCAGTACTTC; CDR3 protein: CSARGTVGAVSYEQYF
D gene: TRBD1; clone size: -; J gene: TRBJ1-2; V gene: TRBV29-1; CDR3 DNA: TGCAGCGTTGACCCGGGGGGAGGGGGCCACTATGGCTACACCTTC; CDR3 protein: CSVDPGGGGHYGYTF
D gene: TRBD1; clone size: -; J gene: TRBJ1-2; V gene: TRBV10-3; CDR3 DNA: TGTGCCATCACCCCGGGACAGGGGTCCGCTAACTATGGCTACACCTTC; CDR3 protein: CAITPGQGSANYGYTF
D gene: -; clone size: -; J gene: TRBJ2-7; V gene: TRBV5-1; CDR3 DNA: TGCGCCAGCAGCTTCGGGGAAGGGGGCGAGCAGTACTTC; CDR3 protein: CASSFGEGGEQYF
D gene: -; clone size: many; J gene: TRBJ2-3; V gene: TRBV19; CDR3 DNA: TGTGCCAGCAACGAGGCGGTACTCCGTGATACGCAGTATTTT; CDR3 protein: CASNEAVLRDTQYF
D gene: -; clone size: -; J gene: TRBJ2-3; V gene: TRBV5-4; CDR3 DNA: TGTGCCAGCAGCGGGTGGACGGCCACAGATACGCAGTATTTT; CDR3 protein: CASSGWTATDTQYF
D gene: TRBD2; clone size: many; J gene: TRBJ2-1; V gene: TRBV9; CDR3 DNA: TGTGCCAGCACCCTAGATACTAGCGGGGTTATCTATGAGCAGTTCTTC; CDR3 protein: CASTLDTSGVIYEQFF
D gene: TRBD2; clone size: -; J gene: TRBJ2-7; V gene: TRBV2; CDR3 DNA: TGCGCCAGCAGTGAGCACCCGGGGGGTACCCACGAGCAGTACTTC; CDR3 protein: CASSEHPGGTHEQYF
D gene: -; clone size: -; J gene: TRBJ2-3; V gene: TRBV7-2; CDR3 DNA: TGTGCCAGCAGCTCGAGCGCCCAGGCCACAGTTGCGCAGTATTTT; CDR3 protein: CASSSSAQATVAQYF